The following is a T cell receptor (beta chain) sequence with its context. A much larger clone differs by one base, so this may be a read error. These data come from a study of ipilimumab plus nivolumab after autologous stem cell transplantation. The germline gives CDR1 MGHRA, CDR2 YSYEKL. Between the trimmed V and J ends, which lost 4 bases and 4 bases, there was a span of 16 bases. CDR3 length equals 15 residues. TCRdb keeps only in-frame clones here, not all; method: immunoSEQ multiplex PCR. The sample has 9,000 to 9,500 clones, 65% to 80% seen once. V gene TRBV4-1 combines with J gene TRBJ1-1; no clear D gene. The sample here was PBMCs, taken in a trial of ipilimumab plus nivolumab as post-transplant consolidation. The sequence derives from a female donor with multiple myeloma. The DNA for the CDR3 is TGCGCCAGCAGCCCTCTGGAGGCGCCGTCCACTGAAGCTTTCTTT. Protein: CASSPLEAPSTEAFF.